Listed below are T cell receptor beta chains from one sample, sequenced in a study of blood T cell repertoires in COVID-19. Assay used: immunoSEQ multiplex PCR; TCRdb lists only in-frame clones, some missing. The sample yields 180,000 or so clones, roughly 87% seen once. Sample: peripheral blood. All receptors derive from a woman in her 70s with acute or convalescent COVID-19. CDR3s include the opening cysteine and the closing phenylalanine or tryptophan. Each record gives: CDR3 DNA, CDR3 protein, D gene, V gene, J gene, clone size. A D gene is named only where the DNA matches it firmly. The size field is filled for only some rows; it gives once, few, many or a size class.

CDR3nt: TGTGCCAGCTCACCTGGTACAGTAGAGACCCAGTACTTC; CDR3aa: CASSPGTVETQYF; d_gene: .; v_gene: TRBV18; j_gene: TRBJ2-5; abundance: .
CDR3nt: TGCGCCAGCAGCCGAGCAGGGGTTTTTGGTAAAAACATTCAGTACTTC; CDR3aa: CASSRAGVFGKNIQYF; d_gene: .; v_gene: TRBV4-3; j_gene: TRBJ2-4; abundance: .
CDR3nt: TGTGCCAGCAGCTCGGGACTAGCGGGAGGTACTGGGGAGCTGTTTTTT; CDR3aa: CASSSGLAGGTGELFF; d_gene: TRBD2; v_gene: TRBV7-7; j_gene: TRBJ2-2; abundance: .
CDR3nt: TGTGCCAGCAGTACCCTGGGCGGGAGAGAGACCCAGTACTTC; CDR3aa: CASSTLGGRETQYF; d_gene: TRBD2; v_gene: TRBV6-2/TRBV6-3; j_gene: TRBJ2-5; abundance: .
CDR3nt: TGTGCCAGCAGCTTTTTGACAGCGAACACTGAAGCTTTCTTT; CDR3aa: CASSFLTANTEAFF; d_gene: .; v_gene: TRBV7-8; j_gene: TRBJ1-1; abundance: once
CDR3nt: TGTGCCAGCACCCCAAGGGGGAACTATGGCTACACCTTC; CDR3aa: CASTPRGNYGYTF; d_gene: .; v_gene: TRBV6-5; j_gene: TRBJ1-2; abundance: few
CDR3nt: TGTGCCAGCAGTACGGGGACAGGGGCCCCAGATACGCAGTATTTT; CDR3aa: CASSTGTGAPDTQYF; d_gene: TRBD1; v_gene: TRBV6-6; j_gene: TRBJ2-3; abundance: .
CDR3nt: TGTGCCTGGAGTAGGTTGGGACAGGGGAATTCTGAAGCTTTCTTT; CDR3aa: CAWSRLGQGNSEAFF; d_gene: TRBD1; v_gene: TRBV30; j_gene: TRBJ1-1; abundance: few
CDR3nt: TGTGCCAGCACTTCCTGGGGGGTATCCTACGAGCAGTACTTC; CDR3aa: CASTSWGVSYEQYF; d_gene: .; v_gene: TRBV6-6; j_gene: TRBJ2-7; abundance: once
CDR3nt: TGTGCCAGCAGCTTGGCAGGGATCTATAATTCACCCCTCCACTTT; CDR3aa: CASSLAGIYNSPLHF; d_gene: .; v_gene: TRBV5-6; j_gene: TRBJ1-6; abundance: .
CDR3nt: TGCGCCAGCAGCCAAGATGTCAGTAGCGGGGGTGAGACCCAGTACTTC; CDR3aa: CASSQDVSSGGETQYF; d_gene: TRBD2; v_gene: TRBV4-3; j_gene: TRBJ2-5; abundance: few
CDR3nt: TGTGCCAGTAGTATGGGAGGGACAAAAGAGACCCAGTACTTC; CDR3aa: CASSMGGTKETQYF; d_gene: .; v_gene: TRBV19; j_gene: TRBJ2-5; abundance: .
CDR3nt: TGTGCCAGCAGCTCGGGACAGGGGAGACACGAGCAGTACTTC; CDR3aa: CASSSGQGRHEQYF; d_gene: TRBD1; v_gene: TRBV7-9; j_gene: TRBJ2-7; abundance: .
CDR3nt: TGTGCCAGCTCACCAGTTCCAGCAGGGGGTACCGACACCGGGGAGCTGTTTTTT; CDR3aa: CASSPVPAGGTDTGELFF; d_gene: TRBD1; v_gene: TRBV18; j_gene: TRBJ2-2; abundance: .
CDR3nt: TGTGCCAGCAGCGCGAACGGACAGCCAAATTCACCCCTCCACTTT; CDR3aa: CASSANGQPNSPLHF; d_gene: .; v_gene: TRBV9; j_gene: TRBJ1-6; abundance: .